This TCR beta chain was observed in a study of PD-L1 blockade in urothelial cancer. Study background: Treatment start was followed by blood analysis at 3 weeks (second dose) and again at 6 weeks. Researchers found blood samples held a median of roughly 140,000 T cells.

The V segment lost 0 bases and the J segment 3 bases; nucleotides outside the gene matches: 4. In germline, CDR1 is SGDLS, CDR2 YYNGEE. The CDR3 spans 15 residues. On this clone itself: Its specificity is not known.

Time point in this sample: pretreatment peripheral blood. Study-wide findings and caveats: Prediction of better survival came from below-median pretreatment blood TCR clonality. Expansion of tumor-associated blood clones at 3 weeks was greater in durable-benefit patients.

The table came from immunoSEQ multiplex PCR; TCRdb's copy has only in-frame clones and leaves some out. This table has about 45,000 clones, approximately 90% appearing once. This clonotype originated in a donor at least 40 years old with urothelial cancer. The genes are TRBV9 and TRBJ2-7; 9 positions match TRBD1. Sequences were derived from PBMCs, sampled around atezolizumab (anti-PD-L1) treatment. DNA of the CDR3: TGTGCCAGCAGCGTAGCTGGGACAGGGAACTACGAGCAGTACTTC. Protein product: CASSVAGTGNYEQYF.